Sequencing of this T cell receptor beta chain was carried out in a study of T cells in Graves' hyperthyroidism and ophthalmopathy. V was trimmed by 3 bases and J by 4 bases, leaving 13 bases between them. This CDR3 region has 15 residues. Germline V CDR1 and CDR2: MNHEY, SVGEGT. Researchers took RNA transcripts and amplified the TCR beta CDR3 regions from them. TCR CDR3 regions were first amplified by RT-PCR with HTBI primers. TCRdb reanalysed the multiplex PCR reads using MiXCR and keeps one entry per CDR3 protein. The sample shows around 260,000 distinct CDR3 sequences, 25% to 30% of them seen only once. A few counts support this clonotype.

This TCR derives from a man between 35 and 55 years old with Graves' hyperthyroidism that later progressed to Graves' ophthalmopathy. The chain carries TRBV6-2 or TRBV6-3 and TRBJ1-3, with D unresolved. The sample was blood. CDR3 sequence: CASSYSTNRGNTIYF. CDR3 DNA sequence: TGTGCCAGCAGTTATTCAACAAACCGAGGAAACACCATATATTTT.